This TCR beta chain was retrieved from a study of T cell responses to AZD1222 COVID-19 vaccine. General study results and limits: With two AZD1222 doses given, Spike-specific TCR breadth and depth both rose. Sampling that yielded the repertoires occurred only after the peak T cell response. Clonal diversity was possibly underestimated; the donors were predominantly white British and more often female.

Profiling relied on immunoSEQ multiplex PCR, and the TCRdb table lists in-frame clones only, not all of them. Among 84,000 or so clones listed, about 90% were seen once. Comment on this clone: Its antigen is still unknown.

The length of the CDR3 is 15 residues. Germline assignment: CDR1 SGHVS and CDR2 FQNEAQ. V lost 7 bases and J 4 bases, leaving 16 bases between the germline ends. This chain connects TRBV7-8 to TRBJ2-2; D is perhaps TRBD2 (5 bases). The TCR sequence derives from an adult in good health. The starting material was peripheral blood, obtained on day 0 of MenACWY control vaccination. This chain's CDR3 is CASNPAGIATGELFF. For the CDR3, the DNA is TGTGCCAGCAACCCGGCGGGTATTGCCACCGGGGAGCTGTTTTTT.